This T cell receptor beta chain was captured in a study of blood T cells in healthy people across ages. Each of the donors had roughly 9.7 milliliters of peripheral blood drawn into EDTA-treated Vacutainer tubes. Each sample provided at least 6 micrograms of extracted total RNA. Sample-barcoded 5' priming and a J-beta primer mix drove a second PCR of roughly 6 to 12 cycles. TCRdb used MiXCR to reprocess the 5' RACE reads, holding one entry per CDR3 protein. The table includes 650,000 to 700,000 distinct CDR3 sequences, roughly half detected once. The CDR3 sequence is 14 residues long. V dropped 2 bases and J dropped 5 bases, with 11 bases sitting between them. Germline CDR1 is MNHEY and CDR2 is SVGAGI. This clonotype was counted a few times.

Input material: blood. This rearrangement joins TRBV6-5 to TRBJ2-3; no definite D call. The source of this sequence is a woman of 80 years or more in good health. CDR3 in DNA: TGTGCCAGCAGTTACCAAATATTCGGAGATACGCAGTATTTT. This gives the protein CASSYQIFGDTQYF.